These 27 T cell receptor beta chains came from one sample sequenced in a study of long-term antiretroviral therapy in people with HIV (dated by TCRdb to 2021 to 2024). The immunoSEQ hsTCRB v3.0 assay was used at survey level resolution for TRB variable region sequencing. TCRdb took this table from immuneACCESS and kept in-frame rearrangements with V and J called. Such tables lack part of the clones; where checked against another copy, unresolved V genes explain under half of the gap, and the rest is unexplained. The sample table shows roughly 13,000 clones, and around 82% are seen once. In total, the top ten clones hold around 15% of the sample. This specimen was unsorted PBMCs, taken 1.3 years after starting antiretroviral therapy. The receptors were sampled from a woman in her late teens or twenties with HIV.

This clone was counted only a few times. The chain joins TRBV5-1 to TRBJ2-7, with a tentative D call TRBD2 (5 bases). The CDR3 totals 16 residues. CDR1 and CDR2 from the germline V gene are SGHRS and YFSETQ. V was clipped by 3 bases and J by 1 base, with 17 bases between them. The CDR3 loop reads CASSSTSPSGSYEQYF. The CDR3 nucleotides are TGCGCCAGCAGCTCAACTAGTCCCTCCGGGTCCTACGAGCAGTACTTC.

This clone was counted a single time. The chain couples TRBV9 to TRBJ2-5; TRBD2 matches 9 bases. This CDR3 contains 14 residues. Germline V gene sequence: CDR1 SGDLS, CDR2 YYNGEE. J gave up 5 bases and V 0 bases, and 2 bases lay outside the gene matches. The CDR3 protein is CASSVGAGGETQYF. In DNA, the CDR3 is TGTGCCAGCAGCGTAGGGGCGGGAGGGGAGACCCAGTACTTC.

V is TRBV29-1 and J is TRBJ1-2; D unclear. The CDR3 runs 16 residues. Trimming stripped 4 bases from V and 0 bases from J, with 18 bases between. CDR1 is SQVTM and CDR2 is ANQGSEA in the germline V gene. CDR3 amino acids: CSVGPWQLRSNYGYTF. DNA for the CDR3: TGCAGCGTTGGCCCGTGGCAGCTACGATCTAACTATGGCTACACCTTC.

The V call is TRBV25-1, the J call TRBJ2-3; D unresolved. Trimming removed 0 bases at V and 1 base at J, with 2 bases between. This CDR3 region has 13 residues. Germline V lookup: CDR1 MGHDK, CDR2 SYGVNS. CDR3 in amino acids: CASSEYGTDTQYF. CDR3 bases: TGTGCCAGCAGTGAATATGGCACAGATACGCAGTATTTT.

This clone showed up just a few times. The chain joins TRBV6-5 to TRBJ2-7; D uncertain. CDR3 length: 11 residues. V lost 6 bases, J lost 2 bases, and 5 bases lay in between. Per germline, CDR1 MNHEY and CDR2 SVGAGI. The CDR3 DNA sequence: TGTGCCAGCAGGCAACCCTACGAGCAGTACTTC. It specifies CASRQPYEQYF.

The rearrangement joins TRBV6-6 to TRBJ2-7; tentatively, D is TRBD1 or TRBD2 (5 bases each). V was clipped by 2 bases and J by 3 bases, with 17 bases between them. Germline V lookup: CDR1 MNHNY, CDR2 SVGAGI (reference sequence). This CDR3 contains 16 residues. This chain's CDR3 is CASSYVGTAVRYEQYF. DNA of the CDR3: TGTGCCAGCAGTTACGTAGGGACCGCAGTCCGCTACGAGCAGTACTTC.

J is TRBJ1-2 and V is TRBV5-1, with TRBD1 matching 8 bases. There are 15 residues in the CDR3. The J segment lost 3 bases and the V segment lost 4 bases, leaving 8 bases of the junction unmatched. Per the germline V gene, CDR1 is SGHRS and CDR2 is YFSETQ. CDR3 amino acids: CASSAGQGLDYGYTF. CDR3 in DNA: TGCGCCAGCAGCGCTGGACAGGGTTTAGACTATGGCTACACCTTC.

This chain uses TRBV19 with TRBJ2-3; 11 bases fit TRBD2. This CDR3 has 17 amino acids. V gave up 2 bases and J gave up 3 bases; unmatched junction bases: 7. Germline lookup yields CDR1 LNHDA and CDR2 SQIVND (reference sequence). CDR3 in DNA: TGTGCCAGTAGTATAACTAGCGGGGGCCTAGGGACAGATACGCAGTATTTT. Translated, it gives CASSITSGGLGTDTQYF.

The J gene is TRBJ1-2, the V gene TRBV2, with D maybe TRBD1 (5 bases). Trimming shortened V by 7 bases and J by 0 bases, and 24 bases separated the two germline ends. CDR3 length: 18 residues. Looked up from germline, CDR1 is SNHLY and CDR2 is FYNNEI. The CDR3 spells CASKSGGTPGPPNYGYTF. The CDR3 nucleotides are TGTGCCAGCAAAAGTGGTGGGACCCCGGGACCGCCTAACTATGGCTACACCTTC.

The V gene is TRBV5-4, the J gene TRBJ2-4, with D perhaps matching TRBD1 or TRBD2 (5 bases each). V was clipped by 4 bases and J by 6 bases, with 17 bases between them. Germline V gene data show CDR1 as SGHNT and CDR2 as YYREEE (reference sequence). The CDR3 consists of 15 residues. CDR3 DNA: TGTGCCAGCAGCCGGGACGACGCCCCAGGAAACATTCAGTACTTC. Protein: CASSRDDAPGNIQYF.

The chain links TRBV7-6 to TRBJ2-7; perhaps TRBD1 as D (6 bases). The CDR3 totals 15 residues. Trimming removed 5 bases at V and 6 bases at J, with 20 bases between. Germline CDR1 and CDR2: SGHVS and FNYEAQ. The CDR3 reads CASSPHPSQGGEQYF. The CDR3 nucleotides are TGTGCCAGCAGCCCCCACCCTTCACAGGGTGGCGAGCAGTACTTC.

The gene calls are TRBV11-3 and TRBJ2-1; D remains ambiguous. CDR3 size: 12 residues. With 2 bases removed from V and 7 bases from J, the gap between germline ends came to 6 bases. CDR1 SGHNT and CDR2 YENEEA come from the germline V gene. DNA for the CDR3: TGTGCCAGCAGCTTAAAACGGAATGAGCAGTTCTTC. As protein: CASSLKRNEQFF.

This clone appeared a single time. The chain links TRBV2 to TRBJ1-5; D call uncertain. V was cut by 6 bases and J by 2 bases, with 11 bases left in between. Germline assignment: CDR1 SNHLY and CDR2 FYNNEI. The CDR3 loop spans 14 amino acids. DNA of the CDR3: TGTGCCAGCAGGAGAGAGGCGGGCAATCAGCCCCAGCATTTT. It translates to CASRREAGNQPQHF.

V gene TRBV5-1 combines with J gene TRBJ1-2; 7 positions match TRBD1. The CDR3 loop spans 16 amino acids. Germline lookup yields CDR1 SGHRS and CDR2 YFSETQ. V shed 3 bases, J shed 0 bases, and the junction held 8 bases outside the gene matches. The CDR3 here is CASSSSRDRANYGYTF. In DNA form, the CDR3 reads TGCGCCAGCAGCTCGTCACGGGACAGAGCTAACTATGGCTACACCTTC.

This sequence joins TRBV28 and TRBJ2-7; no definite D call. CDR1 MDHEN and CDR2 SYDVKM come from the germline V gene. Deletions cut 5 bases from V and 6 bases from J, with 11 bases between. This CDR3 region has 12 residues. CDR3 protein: CASSLPPVEQYF. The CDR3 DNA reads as TGTGCCAGCAGTCTTCCTCCCGTCGAGCAGTACTTC.

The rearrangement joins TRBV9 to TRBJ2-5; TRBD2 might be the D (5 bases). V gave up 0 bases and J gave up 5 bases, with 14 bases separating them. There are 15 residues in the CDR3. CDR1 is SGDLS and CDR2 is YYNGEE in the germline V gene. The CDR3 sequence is CASSVGIYGIETQYF. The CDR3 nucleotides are TGTGCCAGCAGCGTAGGTATTTACGGGATCGAGACCCAGTACTTC.

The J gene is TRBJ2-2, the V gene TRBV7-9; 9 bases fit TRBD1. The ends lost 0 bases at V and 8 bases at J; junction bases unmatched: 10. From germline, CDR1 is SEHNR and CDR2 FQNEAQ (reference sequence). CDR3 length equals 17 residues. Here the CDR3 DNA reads TGTGCCAGCAGCTTAGCCCGAACAGGGGGCTCGTCAGGGGAGCTGTTTTTT. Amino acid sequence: CASSLARTGGSSGELFF.

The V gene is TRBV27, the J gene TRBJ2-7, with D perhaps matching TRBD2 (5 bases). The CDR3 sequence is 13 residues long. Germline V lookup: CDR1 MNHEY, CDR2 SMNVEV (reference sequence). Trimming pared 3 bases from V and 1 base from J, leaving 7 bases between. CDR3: CASSFGESYEQYF. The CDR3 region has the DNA TGTGCCAGCAGTTTTGGGGAGTCCTACGAGCAGTACTTC.

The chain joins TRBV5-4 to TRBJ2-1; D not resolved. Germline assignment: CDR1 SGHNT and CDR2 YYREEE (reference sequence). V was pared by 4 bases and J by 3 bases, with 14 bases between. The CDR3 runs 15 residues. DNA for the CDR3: TGTGCCAGCAGCGCAGGATCCCTATACTACAATGAGCAGTTCTTC. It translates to CASSAGSLYYNEQFF.

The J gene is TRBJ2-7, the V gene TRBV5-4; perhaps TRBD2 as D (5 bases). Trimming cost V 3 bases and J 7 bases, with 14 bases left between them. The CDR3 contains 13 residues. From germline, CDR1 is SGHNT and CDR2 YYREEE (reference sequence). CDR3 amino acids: CASSYPQSGEQYF. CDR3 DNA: TGTGCCAGCAGCTACCCACAATCGGGGGAGCAGTACTTC.

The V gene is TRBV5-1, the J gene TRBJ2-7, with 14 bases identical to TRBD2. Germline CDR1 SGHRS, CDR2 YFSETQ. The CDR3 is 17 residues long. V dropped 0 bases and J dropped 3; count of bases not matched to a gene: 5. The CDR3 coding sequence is TGCGCCAGCAGCTTGGGTACGGGACTAGCGGGAGTCTACGAGCAGTACTTC. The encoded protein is CASSLGTGLAGVYEQYF.

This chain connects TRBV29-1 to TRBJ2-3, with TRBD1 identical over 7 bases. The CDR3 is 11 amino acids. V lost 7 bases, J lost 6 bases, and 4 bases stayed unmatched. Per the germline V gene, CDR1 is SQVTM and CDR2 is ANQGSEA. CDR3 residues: CSAETGDTQYF. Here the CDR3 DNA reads TGCAGCGCCGAGACAGGGGATACGCAGTATTTT.

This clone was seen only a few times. CDR3 DNA: TGTGCCAGCAGGTCAGGATTTTTGAACACTGAAGCTTTCTTT. Translated: CASRSGFLNTEAFF. The genes are TRBV27 and TRBJ1-1; D remains unclear. From germline, CDR1 is MNHEY and CDR2 SMNVEV (reference sequence). The CDR3 sequence is 14 residues long. V lost 6 bases to trimming and J lost 0 bases, with 11 bases between them.

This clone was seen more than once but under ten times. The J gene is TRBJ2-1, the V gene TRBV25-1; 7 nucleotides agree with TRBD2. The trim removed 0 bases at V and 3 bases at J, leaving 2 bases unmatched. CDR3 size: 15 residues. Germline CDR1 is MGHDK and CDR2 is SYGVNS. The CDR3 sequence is CASSEYRGGYNEQFF. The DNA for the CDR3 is TGTGCCAGCAGTGAATATCGCGGGGGCTACAATGAGCAGTTCTTC.

CDR3 DNA sequence: TGTGCCATCAGTGACAGGGCGGAAAATGAGCAGTTCTTC. Translation gives CAISDRAENEQFF. The chain uses TRBV10-3 and TRBJ2-1; tentative D call: TRBD1 (5 bases). Germline V gene data show CDR1 as ENHRY and CDR2 as SYGVKD. This CDR3 contains 13 residues. Between the trimmed V and J ends, which lost 3 bases and 7 bases, there was a span of 10 bases.

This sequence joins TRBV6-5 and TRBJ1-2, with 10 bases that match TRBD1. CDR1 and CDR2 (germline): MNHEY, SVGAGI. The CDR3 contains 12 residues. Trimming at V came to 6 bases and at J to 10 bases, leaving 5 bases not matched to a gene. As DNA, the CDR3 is TGTGCCAGCAGGCGGACAGGGGGGGACTACACCTTC. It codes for CASRRTGGDYTF.

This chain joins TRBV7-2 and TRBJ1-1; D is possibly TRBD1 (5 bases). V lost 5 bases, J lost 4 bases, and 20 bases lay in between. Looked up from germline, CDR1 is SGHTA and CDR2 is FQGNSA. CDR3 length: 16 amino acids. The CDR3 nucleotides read TGTGCCAGCAGCCCCCAGGAGGGAGGGGCGGGCACTGAAGCTTTCTTT. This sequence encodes CASSPQEGGAGTEAFF.